The 30 T cell receptor beta chains below were found in one sample sequenced in a study of blood T cells in healthy people across ages. A second PCR, run for roughly 7 to 12 cycles, used a sample-barcoded 5' primer plus a J-beta primer mix. TCRdb ran MiXCR on the 5' RACE reads and lists one entry per CDR3 protein. The table records around 820,000 distinct CDR3 sequences, around 25% of them present only once. The same sample was also used in a study of T cells of mothers and their children.

The sample was blood. The receptors originated from a boy aged 5-17 years in good health.

The chain is built from TRBV14 and TRBJ2-7; D remains unclear. The CDR3 length is 17 residues. Germline CDR1 SGHDN, CDR2 FVKESK. V was shortened by 5 bases and J by 6 bases, with 26 bases between the two germline ends. This CDR3 reads CASSSRAWVSSDLEQYF. CDR3 bases: TGTGCCAGCAGCTCCCGTGCATGGGTTAGCTCCGATCTCGAGCAGTACTTC.

V gene TRBV20-1 combines with J gene TRBJ2-4; a weak D match, TRBD1 (5 bases). The CDR3 is made up of 13 amino acids. V was trimmed by 6 bases and J by 2 bases, leaving 11 bases between them. Germline values: CDR1 DFQATT, CDR2 SNEGSKA (reference sequence). The CDR3 region has the DNA TGCAGTGCCTTGAAGGGGCCCAAAAACATTCAGTACTTC. Its protein product is CSALKGPKNIQYF.

J is TRBJ1-2 and V is TRBV6-6, with TRBD1 identical over 7 bases. V was clipped by 5 bases and J by 4 bases; unmatched bases: 13. The germline gives CDR1 MNHNY, CDR2 SVGAGI (reference sequence). CDR3 size: 16 residues. This chain's CDR3 is CASSPLLGGSAYGYTF. The CDR3 DNA reads as TGTGCCAGCAGTCCCCTGTTAGGGGGCTCGGCCTATGGCTACACCTTC.

This chain uses TRBV12-3 or TRBV12-4 with TRBJ2-3; no clear D gene. With 7 bases removed from V and 6 bases from J, the gap between germline ends came to 8 bases. CDR3 length equals 11 residues. CDR3 nucleotide sequence: TGTGCCAGCAAGGTTCAGGATACGCAGTATTTT. As protein: CASKVQDTQYF.

The table lists this clonotype with a few counts. The chain couples TRBV20-1 to TRBJ1-6, with TRBD1 as a possible D gene (5 bases). Germline V lookup: CDR1 DFQATT, CDR2 SNEGSKA (reference sequence). Trimming removed 5 bases at V and 9 bases at J, with 23 bases between. The CDR3 length is 16 residues. The CDR3 here is CSALGTSAPLSSPLHF. The CDR3 nucleotides are TGCAGTGCTTTAGGGACCTCAGCTCCCCTTAGTTCACCCCTCCACTTT.

The gene calls are TRBV11-2 and TRBJ2-7, with no clear D. Per germline, CDR1 SGHAT and CDR2 FQNNGV. There are 13 residues in the CDR3. The V end was cut by 5 bases, the J end by 7 bases, with 15 bases between. The DNA of the CDR3 is TGTGCCAGCAGCGTTACTAACCTGGGGGAGCAGTACTTC. Amino acids: CASSVTNLGEQYF.

The chain joins TRBV6-4 to TRBJ2-5; the D is unclear. Trimming left V 6 bases short and J 1 base short, with 12 bases between. CDR3 length: 14 residues. CDR1 MRHNA and CDR2 SNTAGT come from the germline V gene. CDR3 region: CASSASPGQETQYF. As DNA, the CDR3 is TGTGCCAGCAGCGCTTCCCCGGGCCAAGAGACCCAGTACTTC.

The chain combines TRBV7-2 with TRBJ2-2; 12 positions agree with TRBD2. V shed 5 bases and J 4 bases; nucleotides not matched to a gene: 5. Germline V gene lookup returns CDR1 SGHTA and CDR2 FQGNSA. The CDR3 totals 16 residues. DNA of the CDR3: TGTGCCAGCAGCACCGGACTAGCGGGAATCACCGGGGAGCTGTTTTTT. Translation: CASSTGLAGITGELFF.

As to this clonotype: As the CDR3 is not closed by the conserved phenylalanine or tryptophan, this likely results from a read error. The gene calls are TRBV5-1 and TRBJ1-2, with no clear D. V lost 0 bases and J 2 bases, leaving 11 bases between the germline ends. This CDR3 has 15 amino acids. Germline values: CDR1 SGHRS, CDR2 YFSETQ. The CDR3 is CASSLGGGWNYGYTL. CDR3 nucleotide sequence: TGCGCCAGCAGCTTGGGAGGTGGGTGGAACTATGGCTACACCCTC.

A remark on this clonotype: Its ends do not fully match the called genes, so a read error is possible. The genes are TRBV28 and TRBJ2-1, with 7 positions matching TRBD1. The CDR3 covers 13 residues. Looked up from germline, CDR1 is MDHEN and CDR2 is SYDVKM. CDR3 sequence reads: CAGSLEGGDEQFF. The CDR3 DNA reads as TGTGCCGGCAGTTTGGAAGGGGGCGATGAGCAGTTCTTC.

V usage is TRBV20-1 and J usage is TRBJ2-7; 7 nucleotides align to TRBD2. The CDR3 is 15 amino acids. Germline CDR1 reads DFQATT; CDR2 reads SNEGSKA (reference sequence). Germline trimming cut 0 bases from V and 4 bases from J; bases unmatched to any gene: 9. CDR3 coding DNA: TGCAGTGCTAGAGATACGGCTAGCGGAATGTACGAGCAGTACTTC. Encoded protein: CSARDTASGMYEQYF.

The gene calls are TRBV4-1 and TRBJ2-5, with D uncertain. Germline lookup yields CDR1 MGHRA and CDR2 YSYEKL. This CDR3 spans 15 amino acids. V was pared by 1 base and J by 5 bases, with 14 bases between. Here the CDR3 DNA reads TGCGCCAGCAGCCAAGTTCTCAGGAGTTGGGAGACCCAGTACTTC. It codes for CASSQVLRSWETQYF.

In its sample, this clonotype was seen a few times. In DNA, the CDR3 is TGTGCCAGCAGTTTGGCGACCCCATCCTACAATGAGCAGTTCTTC. Amino acids: CASSLATPSYNEQFF. The V call is TRBV6-2 or TRBV6-3, the J call TRBJ2-1; D ambiguous. Germline V gives CDR1 MNHEY, CDR2 SVGEGT. The CDR3 covers 15 residues. Trimming took off 4 bases at V and 1 base at J, with 11 bases between the two ends.

The rearrangement links TRBV19 to TRBJ2-2, with 13 positions matching TRBD2. Trimming at V came to 9 bases and at J to 1 base, leaving 5 bases not matched to a gene. Germline CDR1 is LNHDA and CDR2 is SQIVND (reference sequence). The CDR3 length is 16 residues. The CDR3 sequence is CASRLAGGRNTGELFF. CDR3 in DNA: TGTGCCAGCAGACTAGCGGGGGGACGGAACACCGGGGAGCTGTTTTTT.

The chain uses TRBV28 and TRBJ2-7, with TRBD2 as a possible D gene (6 bases). The CDR3 consists of 16 residues. With 4 bases removed from V and 7 bases from J, the gap between germline ends came to 23 bases. CDR1 is MDHEN, CDR2 SYDVKM, per germline. CDR3 sequence reads: CASSSPSLGPRGEQYF. The CDR3 DNA follows: TGTGCCAGCAGTTCTCCCTCACTAGGACCCCGGGGGGAGCAGTACTTC.

The rearrangement uses TRBV7-8 and TRBJ2-5, with 15 positions matching TRBD2. TRBJ2-1 explains the end of the DNA better; the J call may be wrong. This CDR3 is 22 amino acids long. CDR1 and CDR2 (germline): SGHVS, FQNEAQ. The CDR3 nucleotides are TGTGCCAGCAGCGACACACGGCGGGCTTCGGGGACTAGCGGGAGGTATCCCAATGAGCAGTTCTTC. It specifies CASSDTRRASGTSGRYPNEQFF.

The chain carries TRBV20-1 and TRBJ1-5, with TRBD1 matching over 10 bases. The germline V gene has CDR1 DFQATT and CDR2 SNEGSKA (reference sequence). This CDR3 is 15 amino acids long. After removal of 3 bases from V and 4 bases from J, the junction contained 6 bases not matched to a gene. CDR3 nucleotide sequence: TGCAGTGCTAGTTTTGGGACAGGGGAAAATCAGCCCCAGCATTTT. Protein sequence: CSASFGTGENQPQHF.

This clonotype was seen a few times. The rearrangement links TRBV4-3 to TRBJ2-1; 11 bases match TRBD2. The V and J ends lost 0 bases and 9 bases, in that order; junction bases with no gene match: 7. Per the germline V gene, CDR1 is LGHNA and CDR2 is YSLEER. The CDR3 contains 16 residues. The DNA for the CDR3 is TGCGCCAGCAGCCAAGATAGCGGGAGGGCCTTAGCTGAGCAGTTCTTC. Translated, it gives CASSQDSGRALAEQFF.

About this clonotype itself: At one end the junction does not follow the germline gene, possibly because of a read error. The CDR3 DNA reads TGCAGTGCTTTCGCTAGCGGGAGGGGGGCTAGGGATGAGCGGTTCTTC. Its translation: CSAFASGRGARDERFF. The chain joins TRBV20-1 to TRBJ2-5; 12 nucleotides align to TRBD2. This CDR3 has 16 residues. The germline V gene has CDR1 DFQATT and CDR2 SNEGSKA (reference sequence).

This clonotype was seen only a few times. The J gene is TRBJ1-4, the V gene TRBV4-3; a weak D match, TRBD1 (6 bases). This CDR3 contains 17 residues. Trimming removed 1 base at V and 5 bases at J, with 17 bases between. Germline V gene sequence: CDR1 LGHNA, CDR2 YSLEER. This CDR3 is CASSQGQATSWNEKLFF. CDR3 DNA sequence: TGCGCCAGCAGCCAAGGACAGGCGACCTCTTGGAATGAAAAACTGTTTTTT.

The rearrangement joins TRBV7-6 to TRBJ1-3, with D tentatively TRBD1 (6 bases). Germline loops: CDR1 SGHVS, CDR2 FNYEAQ. Deletions cut 1 base from V and 8 bases from J, with 15 bases between. The CDR3 runs 15 residues. In DNA form, the CDR3 reads TGTGCCAGCAGCTTAGAACAGGGTGTTTGGGACACCATATATTTT. Translating gives CASSLEQGVWDTIYF.

For the CDR3, the DNA is TGTGCCAGCAGCCAAGAGGGAAACACCATATATTTT. Protein: CASSQEGNTIYF. This chain links TRBV3-1 with TRBJ1-3, with no clear D. The CDR3 loop spans 12 amino acids. V was cut by 0 bases and J by 4 bases, with 1 base left in between. Germline V gene lookup returns CDR1 LGHDT and CDR2 YNNKEL (reference sequence).

Worth noting for this clonotype: Since a much larger clone is just one base distant, this may be a read error. This chain joins TRBV12-3 or TRBV12-4 and TRBJ2-6; D uncertain. This CDR3 contains 14 residues. V lost 4 bases to trimming and J lost 0 bases, with 4 bases between them. The CDR3 DNA reads as TGTGCCAGCAGTTGGAGCTCTGGGGCCAACGTCCTGACTTTC. Its translation is CASSWSSGANVLTF.

The V call is TRBV7-2, the J call TRBJ2-7; 12 bases are shared with TRBD2. Looked up from germline, CDR1 is SGHTA and CDR2 is FQGNSA. The CDR3 has 15 residues. V trimming: 3 bases; J trimming: 5 bases; junction bases outside the gene matches: 5. DNA of the CDR3: TGTGCCAGCAGCTTCCTAGCGGGGGGGCCTGACGAGCAGTACTTC. The encoded protein is CASSFLAGGPDEQYF. The whole variable domain, remainder taken from reference TRBV7-2 and TRBJ2-7, is GAGVSQSPSNKVTEKGKDVELRCDPISGHTALYWYRQSLGQGLEFLIYFQGNSAPDKSGLPSDRFSAERTGGSVSTLTIQRTQQEDSAVYLCASSFLAGGPDEQYFGPGTRLTVT.

This clonotype turned up a few times. This chain joins TRBV7-2 and TRBJ2-5; 9 bases fit TRBD2. TRBJ2-1 matches the DNA end more closely, so the J call is doubtful. Germline values: CDR1 SGHTA, CDR2 FQGNSA. The CDR3 is 15 amino acids. In nucleotides, the CDR3 is TGTGCCAGCAGCTTACTCTTGCGGGAGGGAGGTGAGCAGTTCTTC. Translating it yields CASSLLLREGGEQFF.

The chain is built from TRBV6-5 and TRBJ2-5, with TRBD1 matching over 9 bases. Trimming removed 5 bases from V and 2 bases from J; junction bases left unmatched: 6. The CDR3 is 15 residues long. Germline V gene data show CDR1 as MNHEY and CDR2 as SVGAGI. CDR3 nucleotide sequence: TGTGCCAGCAGTCGGGACAGGGATAGGCAAGAGACCCAGTACTTC. It is translated as CASSRDRDRQETQYF.

The gene calls are TRBV7-9 and TRBJ2-7, with TRBD1 matching over 9 bases. The germline V gene has CDR1 SEHNR and CDR2 FQNEAQ (reference sequence). The CDR3 sequence is 15 residues long. V gave up 5 bases and J gave up 6 bases; unmatched junction bases: 11. The CDR3 region has the DNA TGTGCCAGCAGCGGACGTGATGGGACAGGGAGCGAGCAGTACTTC. It specifies CASSGRDGTGSEQYF.

Only a few counts were recorded for this clonotype. The V call is TRBV3-1, the J call TRBJ2-6; possibly TRBD2 for D (5 bases). This CDR3 contains 17 residues. Germline values: CDR1 LGHDT, CDR2 YNNKEL (reference sequence). The V gene lost 4 bases and the J gene lost 4 bases, with 17 bases spanning the gap. This CDR3 is CASSLNHGEWGANVLTF. CDR3 DNA sequence: TGTGCCAGCAGCCTAAACCACGGGGAGTGGGGGGCCAACGTCCTGACTTTC.

The table lists this clonotype with a few counts. The V call is TRBV27, the J call TRBJ2-7; TRBD1 aligns across 7 bases. This CDR3 comprises 16 residues. Looked up from germline, CDR1 is MNHEY and CDR2 is SMNVEV (reference sequence). Unmatched junction bases numbered 8, after V lost 3 bases and J lost 0 bases. In DNA form, the CDR3 reads TGTGCCAGCAGTTTCTCCTCCGGGACAGCCTCCTACGAGCAGTACTTC. Its translation: CASSFSSGTASYEQYF.

This clonotype was counted a few times. The chain uses TRBV20-1 and TRBJ1-5; D uncertain. V lost 2 bases and J 0 bases, leaving 14 bases between the germline ends. The germline gives CDR1 DFQATT, CDR2 SNEGSKA (reference sequence). This CDR3 is built from 16 residues. CDR3 protein: CSARNSDLYSNQPQHF. The CDR3 nucleotides are TGCAGTGCTAGAAACTCGGACCTTTATAGCAATCAGCCCCAGCATTTT.